This T cell receptor (beta chain) is drawn from a study of blood T cell repertoires in COVID-19. Study in general: The samples span acute and convalescent COVID-19 from the United States, Italy and Spain. Nucleic acid was either cDNA or gDNA, and it came from T cells, B-cell-depleted T cells, or PBMCs.

As processed by the authors: Cell counts per sample came from amplifying reference gene primers. Sequencing used immunoSEQ multiplex PCR; TCRdb keeps in-frame clones, though not all of them. The DNA was the basis for D and trimming; V, J and clone size are from that table. There are 150,000 to 200,000 clones in the sample; roughly 90% occur only once, and around 1.2% lies in the top ten. The V gene's germline CDR1 is ENHRY and CDR2 SYGVKD. The CDR3 totals 15 residues. Trimming left V 5 bases short and J 0 bases short, with 11 bases between. Participants, about 18 to 90 years old, spanned around 25 US areas.

The sequence was collected from a human donor with acute COVID-19. The donor label of this sample is uncertain. The V and J genes are TRBV10-3 and TRBJ1-3; D may be TRBD1 (6 bases). Sequenced input: PBMCs or T cells enriched from blood (not recorded which). The CDR3, as DNA: TGTGCCATCAGTTCAGGGGTTCTCTCTGGAAACACCATATATTTT. As protein: CAISSGVLSGNTIYF.